This T cell receptor (beta chain) was sequenced in a study of response to subunit inactivated influenza vaccine. General observations from the study: Few additional T cells are recruited per seasonal influenza vaccination, authors suggested.

TCRdb redid the calling of the RT-PCR reads with MiXCR, one entry per CDR3 protein. The repertoire holds about 500,000 distinct CDR3 sequences, with 16% as singletons. This clonotype was seen only a few times. The antigen remains undetermined. The sequences come from CD4+ T cells sorted from PBMCs, collected less than 30 months after vaccination. This TCR was sampled from a man aged 45 to 70 who received an inactivated influenza vaccine.

CDR3 residues: CSARRAANTGELFF. Here the CDR3 DNA reads TGCAGTGCCCGGAGAGCAGCGAACACCGGGGAGCTGTTTTTT. The chain is built from TRBV20-1 and TRBJ2-2; no reliable D call. The germline V gene encodes CDR1 DFQATT and CDR2 SNEGSKA (reference sequence). The CDR3 extends over 14 amino acids. Deletions cut 6 bases from V and 0 bases from J, with 11 bases between.